The 24 T cell receptor beta chains below were found in one sample sequenced in a study of T cells in Graves' hyperthyroidism and ophthalmopathy. The TCR beta CDR3 regions underwent amplification using RNA transcripts as the source. Primed by the HTBI set, a first-round RT-PCR was run on the TCR CDR3. MiXCR, applied by TCRdb to the multiplex PCR reads, yields one record per CDR3 protein. In the table there are fewer than 450,000 distinct CDR3 sequences, about a sixth of which are singletons. The sequencing input was blood. These receptors were collected from a woman younger than 45 with Graves' hyperthyroidism that later progressed to Graves' ophthalmopathy.

The sample holds many counts of this clonotype. The genes are TRBV6-1 and TRBJ2-1, with D maybe TRBD1 (5 bases). In germline, CDR1 is MNHNS, CDR2 SASEGT. There are 18 residues in the CDR3. With 4 bases removed from V and 0 bases from J, the gap between germline ends came to 19 bases. CDR3 protein: CASSGRATSASSYNEQFF. The DNA of the CDR3 is TGTGCCAGCAGTGGCAGGGCCACGAGTGCTAGCTCCTACAATGAGCAGTTCTTC.

V and J are TRBV11-2 and TRBJ2-5, with D possibly being TRBD1 (6 bases). The germline V and J ends were trimmed by 6 bases and 4 bases, with 21 bases remaining between them. Germline V CDR1 and CDR2: SGHAT, FQNNGV. The CDR3 covers 16 residues. The CDR3 DNA follows: TGTGCCAGCAGGCCGCCGGGACATCAATTATCAGAGACCCAGTACTTC. Encoded protein: CASRPPGHQLSETQYF.

The chain combines TRBV7-9 with TRBJ2-4; 11 positions match TRBD2. V lost 4 bases and J lost 0; bases outside the gene matches: 14. This CDR3 is 20 amino acids long. Germline V gene lookup returns CDR1 SEHNR and CDR2 FQNEAQ (reference sequence). This CDR3 reads CASSSRLAGGPRLAKNIQYF. Written as DNA, the CDR3 is TGTGCCAGCAGCTCCCGGTTAGCGGGAGGGCCACGGCTAGCCAAAAACATTCAGTACTTC.

This clonotype was seen ten or more times. This rearrangement joins TRBV5-1 to TRBJ2-3, with a tentative D call TRBD1 (6 bases). In germline, CDR1 is SGHRS, CDR2 YFSETQ. CDR3 length equals 14 residues. With 4 bases removed from V and 9 bases from J, the gap between germline ends came to 18 bases. CDR3 bases: TGCGCCAGCAGCCTCCCGACAGGCATCCCAACGCAGTATTTT. It yields the protein CASSLPTGIPTQYF.

This clonotype was recorded at least ten times. The chain has TRBV11-1 and TRBJ2-2; no clear D gene. The CDR3 has 14 amino acids. Between the trimmed V and J ends, which lost 3 bases and 6 bases, there was a span of 11 bases. Germline V gene data show CDR1 as SGHAT and CDR2 as FQDESV (reference sequence). CDR3 DNA: TGTGCCAGCAGCTTTTTCGGGTTGTCCGGGGAGCTGTTTTTT. Translating gives CASSFFGLSGELFF.

The table lists this clonotype with many counts. The V call is TRBV29-1, the J call TRBJ2-3, with D unclear. V was clipped by 4 bases and J by 2 bases, with 10 bases between them. Germline CDR1 reads SQVTM; CDR2 reads ANQGSEA. The CDR3 length is 13 residues. DNA for the CDR3: TGCAGCGTTGTTCCGGCGTTCACAGATACGCAGTATTTT. It specifies CSVVPAFTDTQYF.

This clonotype was found many times. The chain recombines TRBV7-9 with TRBJ2-4, with D perhaps matching TRBD1 or TRBD2 (5 bases each). CDR1 is SEHNR and CDR2 is FQNEAQ in the germline V gene (reference sequence). With 4 bases removed from V and 6 bases from J, the gap between germline ends came to 19 bases. The CDR3 runs 16 residues. The chain's CDR3 is CASSSPVLLGVNIQYF. CDR3 bases: TGTGCCAGCAGCTCCCCGGTTTTGCTGGGGGTAAACATTCAGTACTTC.

This clonotype has at least ten counts. This chain connects TRBV6-1 to TRBJ2-5, with TRBD2 matching over 12 bases. The CDR3 has 16 residues. Germline V gene sequence: CDR1 MNHNS, CDR2 SASEGT. The ends lost 5 bases at V and 5 bases at J; junction bases unmatched: 9. The CDR3 protein is CASSLLPGLAGETQYF. The CDR3 bases are TGTGCCAGCAGTCTCCTACCGGGACTAGCGGGTGAGACCCAGTACTTC.

At least ten counts were recorded for this clonotype. The genes are TRBV24-1 and TRBJ1-2, with D hard to call. The CDR3 covers 12 residues. The germline gives CDR1 KGHDR, CDR2 SFDVKD. V was cut by 6 bases and J by 4 bases, with 8 bases left in between. The CDR3 sequence: CATSPGSYGYTF. The CDR3 DNA reads TGTGCCACCAGTCCCGGTAGCTATGGCTACACCTTC.

This clonotype was recorded a few times. The chain recombines TRBV7-2 with TRBJ2-1; D remains ambiguous. V was shortened by 2 bases and J by 3 bases, with 8 bases between the two germline ends. CDR3 size: 14 residues. The germline gives CDR1 SGHTA, CDR2 FQGNSA. In DNA form, the CDR3 reads TGTGCCAGCAGCTTAATCCCCTACTACAATGAGCAGTTCTTC. It is translated as CASSLIPYYNEQFF.

This clonotype was counted ten times or more. This chain uses TRBV28 with TRBJ2-5, with 13 bases matching TRBD2. V trimming: 7 bases; J trimming: 5 bases; junction bases outside the gene matches: 13. CDR3 length: 17 amino acids. Germline CDR1 reads MDHEN; CDR2 reads SYDVKM. The CDR3 here is CASKSGTSGKGGETQYF. In DNA form, the CDR3 reads TGTGCCAGCAAATCCGGGACTAGCGGGAAGGGGGGGGAGACCCAGTACTTC.

This chain joins TRBV7-9 and TRBJ1-2; perhaps TRBD1 as D (5 bases). The CDR3 is 14 amino acids. The germline V gene encodes CDR1 SEHNR and CDR2 FQNEAQ (reference sequence). Trimming removed 5 bases from V and 8 bases from J, with 18 bases in between. The DNA for the CDR3 is TGTGCCAGCAGCCACGCCCCTCAGGGTGGCGGCTACACCTTC. Protein product: CASSHAPQGGGYTF.

There are many counts of this clonotype. The chain is built from TRBV6-1 and TRBJ2-7; D uncertain. V dropped 4 bases and J dropped 0 bases, with 7 bases sitting between them. The CDR3 loop spans 13 amino acids. Per germline, CDR1 MNHNS and CDR2 SASEGT. CDR3 nucleotides: TGTGCCAGCAGTGGACGCCGCTCCTACGAGCAGTACTTC. Translation: CASSGRRSYEQYF.

This clonotype appeared many times. V and J are TRBV11-2 and TRBJ2-1; possibly TRBD2 for D (7 bases). This CDR3 has 15 residues. Trimming cost V 5 bases and J 7 bases, with 18 bases left between them. Germline V lookup: CDR1 SGHAT, CDR2 FQNNGV. In DNA, the CDR3 is TGTGCCAGCAGCCTCGGAGGGGGGGGGAGTAATGAGCAGTTCTTC. Amino acids: CASSLGGGGSNEQFF.

The sample holds many counts of this clonotype. CDR3 sequence: CASRRETTNEKLFF. For the CDR3, the DNA is TGTGCCAGCAGAAGAGAAACAACTAATGAAAAACTGTTTTTT. The genes are TRBV6-1 and TRBJ1-4, with D unclear. This CDR3 is built from 14 residues. The germline V gene has CDR1 MNHNS and CDR2 SASEGT. V gave up 6 bases and J gave up 0 bases, with 8 bases separating them.

This clonotype showed up just a few times. V usage is TRBV20-1 and J usage is TRBJ2-1; a weak D match, TRBD2 (5 bases). Germline CDR1 and CDR2: DFQATT and SNEGSKA (reference sequence). V lost 6 bases and J lost 1, with 16 bases in between. The CDR3 has 15 amino acids. As DNA, the CDR3 is TGCAGTGCCCAGGTCGGGGATCGGTCCTACAATGAGCAGTTCTTC. Its translation is CSAQVGDRSYNEQFF.

Here the CDR3 DNA reads TGCAGTGCTGCCTGGCGAGCGGGGTCTAACAAGCAGTACTTC. This encodes CSAAWRAGSNKQYF. The chain is built from TRBV20-1 and TRBJ2-7; 7 nucleotides match TRBD2. Per germline, CDR1 DFQATT and CDR2 SNEGSKA (reference sequence). The CDR3 totals 14 residues. V shed 5 bases, J shed 8 bases, and the junction held 15 bases outside the gene matches.

This clonotype was observed a few times. The chain uses TRBV6-1 and TRBJ1-4; unclear D gene. Per germline, CDR1 MNHNS and CDR2 SASEGT. This CDR3 comprises 13 residues. The V gene lost 5 bases and the J gene lost 10 bases, with 14 bases spanning the gap. Here the CDR3 reads CASSIGPSGKLFF. The CDR3 DNA follows: TGTGCCAGCAGTATCGGGCCTTCGGGAAAACTGTTTTTT.

In its sample, this clonotype was seen many times. The chain couples TRBV7-9 to TRBJ2-5; D call uncertain. Trimming shortened V by 5 bases and J by 5 bases, and 18 bases separated the two germline ends. This CDR3 is 15 amino acids long. Germline V gives CDR1 SEHNR, CDR2 FQNEAQ (reference sequence). For the CDR3, the DNA is TGTGCCAGCAGCCCGAACGATAGGGTCTGGGAGACCCAGTACTTC. As protein: CASSPNDRVWETQYF.

This clonotype was seen at least ten times. V usage is TRBV15 and J usage is TRBJ1-4; 9 nucleotides agree with TRBD1. V trimming: 0 bases; J trimming: 7 bases; junction bases outside the gene matches: 6. This CDR3 is 16 amino acids long. Germline V CDR1 and CDR2: LNHNV, YYDKDF (reference sequence). CDR3: CATSRDLGTGTEKLFF. The CDR3, as DNA: TGTGCCACCAGCAGAGATCTTGGGACAGGGACTGAAAAACTGTTTTTT.

J is TRBJ1-2 and V is TRBV3-1; D is perhaps TRBD1 (6 bases). Between the trimmed V and J ends, which lost 5 bases and 8 bases, there was a span of 15 bases. The CDR3 is made up of 13 amino acids. CDR1 is LGHDT and CDR2 is YNNKEL in the germline V gene (reference sequence). For the CDR3, the DNA is TGTGCCAGCAGCAACGCAGGGGAAGGCGGCTACACCTTC. Amino acid sequence: CASSNAGEGGYTF.

This clonotype occurred many times. The gene calls are TRBV7-2 and TRBJ2-7; 8 bases are shared with TRBD1. The CDR3 runs 15 residues. Germline V gene data show CDR1 as SGHTA and CDR2 as FQGNSA. With 5 bases clipped from V and 0 bases from J, the junction kept 6 bases outside the gene matches. CDR3 protein: CASSLWTGYSYEQYF. In DNA form, the CDR3 reads TGTGCCAGCAGCCTATGGACAGGGTACTCCTACGAGCAGTACTTC.

This clonotype came up many times. The gene calls are TRBV6-1 and TRBJ2-6; D is ambiguous. Germline V gene sequence: CDR1 MNHNS, CDR2 SASEGT. The V and J ends lost 6 bases and 1 base respectively, with 10 bases between them. The CDR3 sequence is 15 residues long. CDR3 coding DNA: TGTGCCAGCAGATTACAGCCATCTGGGGCCAACGTCCTGACTTTC. Translation: CASRLQPSGANVLTF.

This clonotype occurred many times. The V and J genes are TRBV5-8 and TRBJ2-5; 11 nucleotides align to TRBD2. Germline lookup yields CDR1 SGHTS and CDR2 YDEGEE. V dropped 0 bases and J dropped 2; count of bases not matched to a gene: 9. The CDR3 is 18 amino acids. CDR3 DNA: TGTGCCAGCAGCTTGGTAGCTAGCGGGGGGCGGCTACAAGAGACCCAGTACTTC. This encodes CASSLVASGGRLQETQYF. The whole variable domain, filled in from reference TRBV5-8 and TRBJ2-5, reads EAGVTQSPTHLIKTRGQQATLRCSPISGHTSVYWYQQALGLGLQFLLWYDEGEERNRGNFPPRFSGRQFPNYSSELNVNALELEDSALYLCASSLVASGGRLQETQYFGPGTRLLVL.